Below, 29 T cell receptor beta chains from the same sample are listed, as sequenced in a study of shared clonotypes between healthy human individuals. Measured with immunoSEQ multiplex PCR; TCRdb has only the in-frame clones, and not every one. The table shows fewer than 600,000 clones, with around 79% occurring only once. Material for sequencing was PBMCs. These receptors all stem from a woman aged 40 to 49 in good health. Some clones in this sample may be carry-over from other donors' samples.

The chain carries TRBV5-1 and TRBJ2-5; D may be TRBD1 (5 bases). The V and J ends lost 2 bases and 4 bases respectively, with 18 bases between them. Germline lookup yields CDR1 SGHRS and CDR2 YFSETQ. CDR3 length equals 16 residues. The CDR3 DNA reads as TGCGCCAGCAGCTTAGACAGCCCAAGATCAGGAGAGACCCAGTACTTC. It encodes CASSLDSPRSGETQYF.

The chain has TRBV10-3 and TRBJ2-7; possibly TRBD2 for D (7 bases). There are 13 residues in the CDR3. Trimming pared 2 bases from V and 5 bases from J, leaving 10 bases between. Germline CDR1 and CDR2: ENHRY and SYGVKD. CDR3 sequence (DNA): TGTGCCATCAGTGAGCGGGGGGCTCACGAGCAGTACTTC. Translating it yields CAISERGAHEQYF.

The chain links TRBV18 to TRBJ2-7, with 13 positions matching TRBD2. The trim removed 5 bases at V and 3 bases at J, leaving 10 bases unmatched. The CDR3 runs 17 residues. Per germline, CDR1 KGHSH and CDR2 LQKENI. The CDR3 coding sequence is TGTGCCAGCTCATCAGGGTCGGGACTAGCGGGAAACTACGAGCAGTACTTC. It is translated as CASSSGSGLAGNYEQYF.

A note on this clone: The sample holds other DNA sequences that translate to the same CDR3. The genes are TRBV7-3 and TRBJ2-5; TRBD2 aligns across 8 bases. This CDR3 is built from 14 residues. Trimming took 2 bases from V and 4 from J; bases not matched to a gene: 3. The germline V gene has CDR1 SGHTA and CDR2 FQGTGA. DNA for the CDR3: TGTGCCAGCAGCTTAGGGCTAGCGGGAGAGACCCAGTACTTC. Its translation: CASSLGLAGETQYF.

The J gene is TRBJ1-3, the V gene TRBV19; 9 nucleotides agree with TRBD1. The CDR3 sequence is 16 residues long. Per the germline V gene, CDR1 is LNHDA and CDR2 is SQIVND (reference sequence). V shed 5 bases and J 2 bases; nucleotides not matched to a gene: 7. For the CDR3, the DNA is TGTGCCAGTAGTGCACCACAGGGGGCAACTGGAAACACCATATATTTT. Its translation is CASSAPQGATGNTIYF.

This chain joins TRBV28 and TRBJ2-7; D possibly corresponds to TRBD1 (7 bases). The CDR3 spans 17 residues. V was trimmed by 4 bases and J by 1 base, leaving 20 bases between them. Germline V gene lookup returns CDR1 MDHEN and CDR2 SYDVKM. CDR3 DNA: TGTGCCAGCAGTTCCGGGGCTTCAGGGGGGTTGTCCTACGAGCAGTACTTC. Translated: CASSSGASGGLSYEQYF.

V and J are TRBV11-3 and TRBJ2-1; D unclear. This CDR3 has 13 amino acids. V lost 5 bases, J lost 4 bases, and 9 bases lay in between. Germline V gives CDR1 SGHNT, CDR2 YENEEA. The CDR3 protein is CASSPSPYNEQFF. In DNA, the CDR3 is TGTGCCAGCAGCCCTTCTCCTTACAATGAGCAGTTCTTC.

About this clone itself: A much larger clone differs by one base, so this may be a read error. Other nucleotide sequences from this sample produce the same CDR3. The CDR3 spells CATSRQGGETQYF. The CDR3 bases are TGTGCCACCAGCAGACAGGGAGGAGAGACCCAGTACTTC. This chain joins TRBV15 and TRBJ2-5; D may be TRBD2 (6 bases). Germline CDR1 and CDR2: LNHNV and YYDKDF (reference sequence). This CDR3 comprises 13 residues. V was pared by 2 bases and J by 4 bases, with 8 bases between.

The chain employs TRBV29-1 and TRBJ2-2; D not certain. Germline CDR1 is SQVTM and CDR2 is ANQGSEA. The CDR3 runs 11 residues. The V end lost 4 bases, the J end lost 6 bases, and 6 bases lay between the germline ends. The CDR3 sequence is CSVASAGELFF. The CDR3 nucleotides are TGCAGCGTTGCATCGGCCGGGGAGCTGTTTTTT.

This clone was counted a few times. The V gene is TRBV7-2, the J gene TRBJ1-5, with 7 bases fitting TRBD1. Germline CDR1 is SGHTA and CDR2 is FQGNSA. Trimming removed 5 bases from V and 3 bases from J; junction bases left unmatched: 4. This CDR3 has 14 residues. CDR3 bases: TGTGCCAGCAGCCTGACAGGGCTCAATCAGCCCCAGCATTTT. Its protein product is CASSLTGLNQPQHF.

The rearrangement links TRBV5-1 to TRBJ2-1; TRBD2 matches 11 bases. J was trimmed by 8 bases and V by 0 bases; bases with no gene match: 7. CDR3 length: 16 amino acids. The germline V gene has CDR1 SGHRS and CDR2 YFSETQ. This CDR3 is CASSLELAGVSHEQFF. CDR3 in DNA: TGCGCCAGCAGCTTGGAACTAGCGGGAGTATCCCATGAGCAGTTCTTC.

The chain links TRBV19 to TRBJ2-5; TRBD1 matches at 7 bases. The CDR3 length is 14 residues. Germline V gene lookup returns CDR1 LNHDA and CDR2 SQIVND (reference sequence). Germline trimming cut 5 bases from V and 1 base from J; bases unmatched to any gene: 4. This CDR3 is CASSVTGAQETQYF. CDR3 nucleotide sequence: TGTGCCAGTAGTGTTACAGGGGCCCAAGAGACCCAGTACTTC.

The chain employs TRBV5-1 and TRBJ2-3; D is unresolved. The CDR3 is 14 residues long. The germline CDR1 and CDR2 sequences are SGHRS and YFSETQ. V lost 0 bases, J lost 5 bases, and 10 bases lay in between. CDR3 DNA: TGCGCCAGCAGCTTGGCGGTAGTGCGAGATACGCAGTATTTT. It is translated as CASSLAVVRDTQYF.

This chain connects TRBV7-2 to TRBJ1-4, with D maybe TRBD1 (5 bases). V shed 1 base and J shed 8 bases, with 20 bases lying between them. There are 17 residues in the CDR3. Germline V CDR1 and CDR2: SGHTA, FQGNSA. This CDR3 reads CASSLVVGGLQTEKLFF. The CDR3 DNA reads TGTGCCAGCAGCTTAGTGGTCGGGGGACTGCAAACAGAAAAACTGTTTTTT. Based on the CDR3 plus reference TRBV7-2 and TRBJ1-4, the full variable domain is GAGVSQSPSNKVTEKGKDVELRCDPISGHTALYWYRQSLGQGLEFLIYFQGNSAPDKSGLPSDRFSAERTGGSVSTLTIQRTQQEDSAVYLCASSLVVGGLQTEKLFFGSGTQLSVL.

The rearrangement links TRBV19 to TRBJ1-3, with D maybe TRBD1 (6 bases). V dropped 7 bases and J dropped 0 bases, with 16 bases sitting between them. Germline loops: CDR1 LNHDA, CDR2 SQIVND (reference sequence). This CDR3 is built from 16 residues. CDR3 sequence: CASIPTGIYSGNTIYF. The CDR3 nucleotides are TGTGCCAGTATCCCGACAGGCATCTACTCTGGAAACACCATATATTTT.

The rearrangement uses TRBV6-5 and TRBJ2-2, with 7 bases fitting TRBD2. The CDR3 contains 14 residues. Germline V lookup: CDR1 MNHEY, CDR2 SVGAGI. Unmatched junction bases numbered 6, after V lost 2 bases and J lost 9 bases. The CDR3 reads CASSYGAGDRELFF. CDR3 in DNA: TGTGCCAGCAGTTACGGCGCGGGAGACCGGGAGCTGTTTTTT.

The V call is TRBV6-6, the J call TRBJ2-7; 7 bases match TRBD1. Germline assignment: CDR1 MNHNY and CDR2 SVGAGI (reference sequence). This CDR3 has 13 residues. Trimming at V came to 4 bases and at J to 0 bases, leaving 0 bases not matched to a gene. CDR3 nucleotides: TGTGCCAGCAGTTCAGGGGGCTCCTACGAGCAGTACTTC. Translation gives CASSSGGSYEQYF.

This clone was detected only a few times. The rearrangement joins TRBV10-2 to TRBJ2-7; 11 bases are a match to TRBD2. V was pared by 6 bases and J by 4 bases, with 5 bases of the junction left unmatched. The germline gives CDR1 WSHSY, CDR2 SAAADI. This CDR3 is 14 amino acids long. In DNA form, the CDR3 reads TGCGCCAGCAGCACTAGCGGGAGAGGGTACGAGCAGTACTTC. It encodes CASSTSGRGYEQYF.

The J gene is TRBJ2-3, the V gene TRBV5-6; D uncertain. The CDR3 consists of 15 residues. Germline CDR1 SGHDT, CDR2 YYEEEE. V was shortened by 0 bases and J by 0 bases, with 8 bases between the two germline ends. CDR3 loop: CASSLVPASTDTQYF. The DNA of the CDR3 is TGTGCCAGCAGCTTGGTACCGGCTAGCACAGATACGCAGTATTTT.

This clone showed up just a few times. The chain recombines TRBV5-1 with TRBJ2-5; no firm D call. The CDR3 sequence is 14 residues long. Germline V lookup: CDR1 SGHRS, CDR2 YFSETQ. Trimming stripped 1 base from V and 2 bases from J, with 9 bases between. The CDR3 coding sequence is TGCGCCAGCAGCTTGAGTGGGTTTCAAGAGACCCAGTACTTC. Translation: CASSLSGFQETQYF.

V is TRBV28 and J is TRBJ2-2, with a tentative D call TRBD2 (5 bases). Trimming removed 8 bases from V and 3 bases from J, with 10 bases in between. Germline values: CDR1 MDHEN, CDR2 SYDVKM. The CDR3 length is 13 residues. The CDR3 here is CASGKGDTGELFF. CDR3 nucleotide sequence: TGTGCCAGCGGTAAGGGAGACACCGGGGAGCTGTTTTTT. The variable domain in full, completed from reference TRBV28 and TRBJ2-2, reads DVKVTQSSRYLVKRTGEKVFLECVQDMDHENMFWYRQDPGLGLRLIYFSYDVKMKEKGDIPEGYSVSREKKERFSLILESASTNQTSMYLCASGKGDTGELFFGEGSRLTVL.

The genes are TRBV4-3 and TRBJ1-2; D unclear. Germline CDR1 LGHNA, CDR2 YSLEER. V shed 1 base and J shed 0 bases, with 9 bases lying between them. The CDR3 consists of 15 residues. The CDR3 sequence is CASSQGVKANYGYTF. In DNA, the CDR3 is TGCGCCAGCAGCCAAGGGGTAAAAGCTAACTATGGCTACACCTTC.

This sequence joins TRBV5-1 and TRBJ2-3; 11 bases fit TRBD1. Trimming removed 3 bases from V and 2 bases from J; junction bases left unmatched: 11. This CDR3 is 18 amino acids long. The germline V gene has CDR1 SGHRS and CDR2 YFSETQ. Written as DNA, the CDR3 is TGCGCCAGCAGCTATGGACAGGGGGCCTATTCAAACACAGATACGCAGTATTTT. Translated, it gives CASSYGQGAYSNTDTQYF.

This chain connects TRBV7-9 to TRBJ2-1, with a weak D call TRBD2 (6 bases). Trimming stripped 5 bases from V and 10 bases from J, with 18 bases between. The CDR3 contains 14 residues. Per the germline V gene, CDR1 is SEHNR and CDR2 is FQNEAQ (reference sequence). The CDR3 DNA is TGTGCCAGCAGCCCCCGAGGAGGGCTCCCCGAGCAGTTCTTC. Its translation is CASSPRGGLPEQFF.

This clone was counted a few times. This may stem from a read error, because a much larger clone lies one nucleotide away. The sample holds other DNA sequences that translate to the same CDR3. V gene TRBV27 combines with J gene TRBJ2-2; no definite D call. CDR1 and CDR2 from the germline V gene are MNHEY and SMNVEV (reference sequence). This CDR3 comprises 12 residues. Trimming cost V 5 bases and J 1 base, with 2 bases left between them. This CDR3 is CASSLNTGELFF. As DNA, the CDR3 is TGTGCCAGCAGTCTGAACACCGGGGAGCTGTTTTTT.

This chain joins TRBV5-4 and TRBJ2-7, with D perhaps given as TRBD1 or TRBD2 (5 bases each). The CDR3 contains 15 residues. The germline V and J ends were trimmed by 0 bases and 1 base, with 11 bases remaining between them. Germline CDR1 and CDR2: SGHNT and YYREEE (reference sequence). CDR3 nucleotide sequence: TGTGCCAGCAGCTTGGGTGGGACGGAGTCCTACGAGCAGTACTTC. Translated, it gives CASSLGGTESYEQYF.

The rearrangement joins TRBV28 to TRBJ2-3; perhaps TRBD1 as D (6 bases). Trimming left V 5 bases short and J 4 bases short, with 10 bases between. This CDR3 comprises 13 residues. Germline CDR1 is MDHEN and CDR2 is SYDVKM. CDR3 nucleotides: TGTGCCAGCAGTCCACGGACAGCAGATACGCAGTATTTT. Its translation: CASSPRTADTQYF.

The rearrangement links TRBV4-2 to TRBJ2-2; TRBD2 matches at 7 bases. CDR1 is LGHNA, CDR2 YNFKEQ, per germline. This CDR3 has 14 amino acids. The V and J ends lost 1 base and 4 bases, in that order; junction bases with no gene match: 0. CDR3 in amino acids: CASSQGGGTGELFF. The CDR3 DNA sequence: TGTGCCAGCAGCCAAGGCGGGGGCACCGGGGAGCTGTTTTTT.

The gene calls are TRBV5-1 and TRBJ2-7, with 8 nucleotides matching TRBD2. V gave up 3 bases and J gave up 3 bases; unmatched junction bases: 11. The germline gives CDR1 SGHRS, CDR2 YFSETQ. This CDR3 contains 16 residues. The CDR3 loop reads CASSSSTGTRVYEQYF. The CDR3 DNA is TGCGCCAGCAGCTCGTCCACCGGGACTAGGGTCTACGAGCAGTACTTC.